The 25 T cell receptor beta chains reported below all come from one sample, sequenced in a study of post-analysis software for immune sequencing data. The study, taken as a whole, reports: About five TRBV segments were more frequent in patients than controls; TRBV5-6, TRBV5-1 and TRBV20-1 belonged to this group.

No antigens are known for them. Unique molecular identifiers were carried by the TCR beta cDNA libraries. TCRdb reanalysed the PCR reads using MiXCR and keeps one entry per CDR3 protein. The data show 750,000 to 950,000 distinct CDR3 sequences, just over 45% seen once. What was sequenced was blood. These receptors originate from a girl aged 10 to 17 with multiple sclerosis.

The gene calls are TRBV28 and TRBJ2-7; a possible D gene is TRBD1 (6 bases). V gave up 3 bases and J gave up 4 bases, with 13 bases separating them. The CDR3 is 14 residues long. CDR1 is MDHEN and CDR2 is SYDVKM in the germline V gene. The CDR3 region is CASSLLRQVYEQYF. The CDR3 DNA sequence: TGTGCCAGCAGTTTGCTCCGACAGGTTTACGAGCAGTACTTC.

This clonotype occurred many times. This chain uses TRBV6-5 with TRBJ2-5, with a weak D call TRBD2 (6 bases). Germline values: CDR1 MNHEY, CDR2 SVGAGI. V lost 5 bases, J lost 8 bases, and 24 bases lay in between. The CDR3 is 16 residues long. CDR3 amino acids: CASSPLSGGNLYTQYF. CDR3 bases: TGTGCCAGCAGTCCACTTAGCGGAGGCAATTTGTATACCCAGTACTTC.

This clonotype was recorded once. The genes are TRBV29-1 and TRBJ2-7; no firm D call. The J call could be wrong; TRBJ2-5 is a better fit for the DNA end. The germline V gene encodes CDR1 SQVTM and CDR2 ANQGSEA. The CDR3 spans 13 residues. For the CDR3, the DNA is TGCAGCGTTGCATCCGTAGTCGCAGAGACCCAGTACTTC. It translates to CSVASVVAETQYF.

V is TRBV7-6 and J is TRBJ2-3, with TRBD1 as a possible D gene (5 bases). The CDR3 has 20 amino acids. Germline V gene lookup returns CDR1 SGHVS and CDR2 FNYEAQ. V shed 2 bases and J shed 2 bases, with 26 bases lying between them. DNA of the CDR3: TGTGCCAGCAGCTTAACTCAGGGCCGCGTGGTCGGGCTATACACAGATACGCAGTATTTT. Its protein product is CASSLTQGRVVGLYTDTQYF. Full variable domain (remainder filled in from reference TRBV7-6 and TRBJ2-3): GAGVSQSPRYKVTKRGQDVALRCDPISGHVSLYWYRQALGQGPEFLTYFNYEAQQDKSGLPNDRFSAERPEGSISTLTIQRTEQRDSAMYRCASSLTQGRVVGLYTDTQYFGPGTRLTVL.

J is TRBJ2-1 and V is TRBV5-5; 10 nucleotides align to TRBD2. J gave up 6 bases and V 6 bases, and 9 bases lay outside the gene matches. This CDR3 spans 15 amino acids. CDR1 is SGHKS and CDR2 is YYEKEE in the germline V gene (reference sequence). The CDR3 loop reads CASTSSGSVPNEQFF. CDR3 nucleotide sequence: TGTGCCAGCACCTCTAGCGGGAGCGTCCCCAATGAGCAGTTCTTC.

This chain connects TRBV28 to TRBJ2-3; TRBD2 aligns across 8 bases. Germline values: CDR1 MDHEN, CDR2 SYDVKM. CDR3 length: 15 amino acids. Losses at the gene ends were 2 bases for V and 6 bases for J; bases not matched to a gene: 7. CDR3 amino acids: CASSLRRTSLDTQYF. In DNA, the CDR3 is TGTGCCAGCAGTTTAAGGCGGACTAGCCTCGATACGCAGTATTTT.

The chain combines TRBV15 with TRBJ2-3; D unresolved. With 0 bases removed from V and 6 bases from J, the gap between germline ends came to 4 bases. Looked up from germline, CDR1 is LNHNV and CDR2 is YYDKDF (reference sequence). The CDR3 consists of 12 residues. As DNA, the CDR3 is TGTGCCACCAGCAGAGACGTGGATACGCAGTATTTT. Its protein is CATSRDVDTQYF.

This clonotype was counted a single time. The gene calls are TRBV20-1 and TRBJ2-1; TRBD2 might be the D (6 bases). Trimming removed 5 bases at V and 6 bases at J, with 20 bases between. Germline V gives CDR1 DFQATT, CDR2 SNEGSKA (reference sequence). This CDR3 is 15 amino acids long. CDR3 nucleotide sequence: TGCAGTGCTCCCATCCCAGCGGGTGTTCGCAATGAGCAGTTCTTC. Protein sequence: CSAPIPAGVRNEQFF.

J is TRBJ2-5 and V is TRBV14; 10 nucleotides agree with TRBD1. Germline V CDR1 and CDR2: SGHDN, FVKESK. After removal of 3 bases from V and 5 bases from J, the junction contained 6 bases not matched to a gene. CDR3 length: 15 amino acids. The CDR3 DNA reads as TGTGCCAGCAGCCAGCGGACAGGGGGTAGGGAGACCCAGTACTTC. Protein product: CASSQRTGGRETQYF.

Comments on this clonotype: It is unclear where the CDR3 begins or ends on the DNA, so no DNA is shown, and the CDR3 is as TCRdb lists it. The gene calls are TRBV12-3 or TRBV12-4 and TRBJ2-1; the table assigns TRBD1, which was not confirmed against the DNA. The CDR3 spans 13 amino acids, including both terminal residues. The CDR3 sequence is CASSFGGGAALFF.

This clonotype was recorded a few times. V and J are TRBV5-6 and TRBJ2-1; D might be TRBD1 or TRBD2, each matching 5 bases. This CDR3 has 13 amino acids. Germline loops: CDR1 SGHDT, CDR2 YYEEEE. The V gene lost 0 bases and the J gene lost 12 bases, with 13 bases spanning the gap. The CDR3 loop is CASSLEQARGQFF. As DNA, the CDR3 is TGTGCCAGCAGCTTGGAACAGGCACGGGGGCAGTTCTTC. The variable domain in full, with the rest retrieved from reference TRBV5-6 and TRBJ2-1, is DAGVTQSPTHLIKTRGQQVTLRCSPKSGHDTVSWYQQALGQGPQFIFQYYEEEERQRGNFPDRFSGHQFPNYSSELNVNALLLGDSALYLCASSLEQARGQFFGPGTRLTVL.

The chain employs TRBV27 and TRBJ2-2, with TRBD2 matching over 13 bases. V dropped 5 bases and J dropped 0; count of bases not matched to a gene: 6. The CDR3 consists of 18 residues. Germline V gene sequence: CDR1 MNHEY, CDR2 SMNVEV (reference sequence). CDR3 DNA sequence: TGTGCCAGCAGTACCCTACTAGCGGGAGGGACGAACACCGGGGAGCTGTTTTTT. Its protein product is CASSTLLAGGTNTGELFF.

The chain uses TRBV5-1 and TRBJ2-1; TRBD1 might be the D (6 bases). From germline, CDR1 is SGHRS and CDR2 YFSETQ. Trimming stripped 0 bases from V and 5 bases from J, with 15 bases between. CDR3 length equals 16 residues. In DNA form, the CDR3 reads TGCGCCAGCAGCTTGGAAGGGGGTTGGCGGGACAATGAGCAGTTCTTC. This encodes CASSLEGGWRDNEQFF.

This clonotype was detected a few times. The chain uses TRBV6-5 and TRBJ2-1; TRBD2 might be the D (6 bases). Per germline, CDR1 MNHEY and CDR2 SVGAGI. The CDR3 loop spans 18 amino acids. V lost 0 bases and J lost 6, with 21 bases in between. CDR3 DNA sequence: TGTGCCAGCAGTTACTCGTATCCCGGGACTTCCTGGGCCAATGAGCAGTTCTTC. Its protein is CASSYSYPGTSWANEQFF.

The chain has TRBV6-6 and TRBJ2-2; D tentatively reads TRBD1 or TRBD2 (5 bases each). Germline V lookup: CDR1 MNHNY, CDR2 SVGAGI (reference sequence). The CDR3 runs to 16 residues. Trimming left V 6 bases short and J 8 bases short, with 22 bases between. In DNA, the CDR3 is TGTGCCAGCAGCCCCGGGGCGGGCGTCACCGGGGGGGAGCTGTTTTTT. This sequence encodes CASSPGAGVTGGELFF.

This clonotype appeared a few times. V gene TRBV5-1 combines with J gene TRBJ2-5; 11 bases map to TRBD2. Germline V gives CDR1 SGHRS, CDR2 YFSETQ. The CDR3 contains 17 residues. V lost 0 bases and J lost 3; bases outside the gene matches: 7. This CDR3 is CASSLGRSGLAEETQYF. The CDR3 DNA is TGCGCCAGCAGCTTGGGAAGATCGGGACTAGCGGAAGAGACCCAGTACTTC.

This clonotype has a single count. The chain joins TRBV29-1 to TRBJ2-1; weak D call: TRBD1 (5 bases). This CDR3 is 14 amino acids long. Per the germline V gene, CDR1 is SQVTM and CDR2 is ANQGSEA. The V gene lost 4 bases and the J gene lost 3 bases, with 13 bases spanning the gap. The chain's CDR3 is CSVGQWGLYNEQFF. For the CDR3, the DNA is TGCAGCGTTGGGCAGTGGGGCCTCTACAATGAGCAGTTCTTC.

This clonotype has just a few counts. The genes are TRBV20-1 and TRBJ2-7, with D possibly matching TRBD1 (6 bases). This CDR3 has 13 amino acids. Trimming removed 5 bases at V and 0 bases at J, with 11 bases between. Germline V gene sequence: CDR1 DFQATT, CDR2 SNEGSKA (reference sequence). The DNA for the CDR3 is TGCAGTGCTCTAAGGGACAACTCCTACGAGCAGTACTTC. Translating it yields CSALRDNSYEQYF.

This chain connects TRBV20-1 to TRBJ2-3; D is ambiguous. Germline V gene data show CDR1 as DFQATT and CDR2 as SNEGSKA (reference sequence). Trimming took off 5 bases at V and 4 bases at J, with 7 bases between the two ends. The CDR3 is 11 amino acids. CDR3 in DNA: TGCAGTGCTTCTAAGGCAGATACGCAGTATTTT. This codes for CSASKADTQYF.

This sequence joins TRBV29-1 and TRBJ1-2, with D hard to call. V was clipped by 5 bases and J by 2 bases, with 6 bases between them. The CDR3 contains 11 residues. Germline CDR1 reads SQVTM; CDR2 reads ANQGSEA. CDR3 region: CSVPKNYGYTF. Written as DNA, the CDR3 is TGCAGCGTTCCCAAGAACTATGGCTACACCTTC. Looking up the rest from reference TRBV29-1 and TRBJ1-2 gives the full variable domain: SAVISQKPSRDICQRGTSLTIQCQVDSQVTMMFWYRQQPGQSLTLIATANQGSEATYESGFVIDKFPISRPNLTFSTLTVSNMSPEDSSIYLCSVPKNYGYTFGSGTRLTVV.

This sequence joins TRBV7-8 and TRBJ1-1; perhaps TRBD1 as D (5 bases). Germline lookup yields CDR1 SGHVS and CDR2 FQNEAQ. The ends were cut back, 5 bases at V and 4 bases at J, with 14 bases in the middle. This CDR3 has 14 amino acids. CDR3 nucleotide sequence: TGTGCCAGCAGCGACGGGGCCCGGCGCACTGAAGCTTTCTTT. It translates to CASSDGARRTEAFF.

The chain links TRBV10-3 to TRBJ2-7, with D unclear. This CDR3 spans 11 amino acids. Trimming shortened V by 1 base and J by 3 bases, and 1 base separated the two germline ends. Germline CDR1 ENHRY, CDR2 SYGVKD. In DNA form, the CDR3 reads TGTGCCATCAGTGAGTACTACGAGCAGTACTTC. Amino acid sequence: CAISEYYEQYF.

This clonotype was counted only a few times. This chain joins TRBV10-3 and TRBJ1-2; 9 bases are a match to TRBD1. The CDR3 has 15 amino acids. CDR1 is ENHRY and CDR2 is SYGVKD in the germline V gene. Unmatched junction bases numbered 6, after V lost 2 bases and J lost 5 bases. In DNA form, the CDR3 reads TGTGCCATCAGTGAGGCGACAGGGGGTGTTTATGGCTACACCTTC. It specifies CAISEATGGVYGYTF.

This chain uses TRBV5-1 with TRBJ2-3; D is possibly TRBD1 or TRBD2 (5 bases each). V was trimmed by 2 bases and J by 1 base, leaving 14 bases between them. Germline-derived CDR1 and CDR2 are SGHRS and YFSETQ. This CDR3 region has 16 residues. This CDR3 is CASSLDGTPGTDTQYF. The CDR3 nucleotides are TGCGCCAGCAGCTTAGACGGGACCCCAGGCACAGATACGCAGTATTTT.

DNA for the CDR3: TGTGCCAGCAGCTTACAGGGAGTTCCCTACGAGCAGTACTTC. This gives the protein CASSLQGVPYEQYF. The chain employs TRBV7-8 and TRBJ2-7; D is tentatively TRBD1 or TRBD2 (5 bases each). The germline V and J ends were trimmed by 2 bases and 2 bases, with 10 bases remaining between them. Germline V gene sequence: CDR1 SGHVS, CDR2 FQNEAQ. The CDR3 sequence is 14 residues long. Variable domain in full (rest from reference TRBV7-8 and TRBJ2-7): GAGVSQSPRYKVAKRGQDVALRCDPISGHVSLFWYQQALGQGPEFLTYFQNEAQLDKSGLPSDRFFAERPEGSVSTLKIQRTQQEDSAVYLCASSLQGVPYEQYFGPGTRLTVT.